One TCR beta chain is described in this entry. The CDR3 contains 15 residues. Germline CDR1 reads SGHNT; CDR2 reads YYREEE (reference sequence). The germline V and J ends were trimmed by 1 base and 3 bases, with 11 bases remaining between them. Produced via immunoSEQ multiplex PCR; TCRdb's table is partial and in-frame only. The sample lists around 150,000 clones, around 73% occurring once. The data were taken from a study of blood T cell repertoires in COVID-19. V gene TRBV5-4 combines with J gene TRBJ2-1; D perhaps matches TRBD2 (6 bases). The origin of this receptor is a man aged 60-69 years who had recovered from COVID-19. The sample was peripheral blood. As DNA, the CDR3 is TGTGCCAGCAGCTTGTCCCCGGGGGTCTACAATGAGCAGTTCTTC. Its translation is CASSLSPGVYNEQFF.